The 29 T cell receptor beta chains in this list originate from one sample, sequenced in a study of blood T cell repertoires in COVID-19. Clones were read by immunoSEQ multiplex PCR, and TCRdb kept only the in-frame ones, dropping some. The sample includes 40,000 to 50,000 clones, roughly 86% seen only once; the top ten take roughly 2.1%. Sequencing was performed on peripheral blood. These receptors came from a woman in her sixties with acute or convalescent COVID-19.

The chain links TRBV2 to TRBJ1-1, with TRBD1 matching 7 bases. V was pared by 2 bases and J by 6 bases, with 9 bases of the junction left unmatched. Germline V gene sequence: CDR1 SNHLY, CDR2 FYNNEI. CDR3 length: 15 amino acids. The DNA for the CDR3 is TGTGCCAGCAGTGAAAGGCTAGGGGGCGCTTCTGAAGCTTTCTTT. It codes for CASSERLGGASEAFF.

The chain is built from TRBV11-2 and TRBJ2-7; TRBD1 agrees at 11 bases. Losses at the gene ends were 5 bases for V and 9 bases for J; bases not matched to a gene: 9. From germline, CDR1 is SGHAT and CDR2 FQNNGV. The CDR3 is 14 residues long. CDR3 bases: TGTGCCAGCAGCCCCGGACAGGGGGCAGCGAGGCAGTACTTC. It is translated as CASSPGQGAARQYF.

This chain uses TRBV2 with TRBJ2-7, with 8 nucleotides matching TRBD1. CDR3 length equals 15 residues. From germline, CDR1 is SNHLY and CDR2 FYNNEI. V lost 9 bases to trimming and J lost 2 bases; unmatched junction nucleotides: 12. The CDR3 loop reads CASRLTTGVPYEQYF. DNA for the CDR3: TGTGCCAGTAGACTCACGACAGGGGTACCCTACGAGCAGTACTTC.

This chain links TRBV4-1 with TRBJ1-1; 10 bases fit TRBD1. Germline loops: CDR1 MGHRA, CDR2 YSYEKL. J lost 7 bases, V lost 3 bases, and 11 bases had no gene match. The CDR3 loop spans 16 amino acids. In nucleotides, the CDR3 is TGCGCCAGCAGCCAGATGGGACAGGGGTCGATTATTGAAGCTTTCTTT. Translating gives CASSQMGQGSIIEAFF.

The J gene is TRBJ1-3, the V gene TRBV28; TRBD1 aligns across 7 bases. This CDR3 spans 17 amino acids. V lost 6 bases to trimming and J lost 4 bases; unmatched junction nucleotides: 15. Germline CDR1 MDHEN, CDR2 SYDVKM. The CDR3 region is CASRGGTAINVGNTIYF. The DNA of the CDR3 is TGTGCCAGCAGAGGGGGGACAGCGATAAACGTCGGAAACACCATATATTTT.

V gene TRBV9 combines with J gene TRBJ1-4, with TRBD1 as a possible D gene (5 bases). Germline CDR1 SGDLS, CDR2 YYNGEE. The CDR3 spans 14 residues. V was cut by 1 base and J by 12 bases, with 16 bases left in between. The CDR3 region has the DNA TGTGCCAGCAGCGTAACCCCCTGGGGGGGAGAACTGTTTTTT. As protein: CASSVTPWGGELFF.

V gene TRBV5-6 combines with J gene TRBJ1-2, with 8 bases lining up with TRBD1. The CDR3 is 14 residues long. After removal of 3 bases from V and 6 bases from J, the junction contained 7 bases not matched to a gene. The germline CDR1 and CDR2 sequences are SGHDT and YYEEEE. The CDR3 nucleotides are TGTGCCAGCAGCTACGCAGACAGGGGAGATGGCTACACCTTC. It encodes CASSYADRGDGYTF.

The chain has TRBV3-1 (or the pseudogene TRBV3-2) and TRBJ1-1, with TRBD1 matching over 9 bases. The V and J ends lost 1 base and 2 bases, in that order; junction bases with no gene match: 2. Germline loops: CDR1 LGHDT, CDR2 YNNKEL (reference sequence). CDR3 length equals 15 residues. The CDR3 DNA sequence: TGTGCCAGCAGCCAAGGGGGACAGGGAAACACTGAAGCTTTCTTT. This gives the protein CASSQGGQGNTEAFF.

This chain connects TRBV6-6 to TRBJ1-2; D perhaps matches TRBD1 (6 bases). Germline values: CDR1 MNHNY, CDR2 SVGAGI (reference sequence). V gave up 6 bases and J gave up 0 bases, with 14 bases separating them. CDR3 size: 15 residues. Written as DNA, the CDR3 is TGTGCCAGCAGCCCAAGACAGGCGGCTAACTATGGCTACACCTTC. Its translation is CASSPRQAANYGYTF.

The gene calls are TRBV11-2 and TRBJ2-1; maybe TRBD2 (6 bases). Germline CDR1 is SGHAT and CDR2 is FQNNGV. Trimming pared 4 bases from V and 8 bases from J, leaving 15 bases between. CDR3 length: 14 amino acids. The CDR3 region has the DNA TGTGCCAGCAGCTCTTTGGCTAGCGTACATGAGCAGTTCTTC. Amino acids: CASSSLASVHEQFF.

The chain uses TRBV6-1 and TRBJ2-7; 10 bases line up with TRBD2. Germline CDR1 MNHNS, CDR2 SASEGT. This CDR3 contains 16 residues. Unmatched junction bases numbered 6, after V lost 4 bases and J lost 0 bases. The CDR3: CASSVSGTSVSYEQYF. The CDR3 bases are TGTGCCAGCAGTGTCTCCGGGACTAGCGTCTCCTACGAGCAGTACTTC.

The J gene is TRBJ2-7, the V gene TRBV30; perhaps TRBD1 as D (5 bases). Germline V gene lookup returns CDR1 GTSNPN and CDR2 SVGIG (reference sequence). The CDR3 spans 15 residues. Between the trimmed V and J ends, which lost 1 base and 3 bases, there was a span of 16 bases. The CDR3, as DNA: TGTGCCTGGAGTGGAGAATCGTGGGGCCTCTACGAGCAGTACTTC. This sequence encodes CAWSGESWGLYEQYF.

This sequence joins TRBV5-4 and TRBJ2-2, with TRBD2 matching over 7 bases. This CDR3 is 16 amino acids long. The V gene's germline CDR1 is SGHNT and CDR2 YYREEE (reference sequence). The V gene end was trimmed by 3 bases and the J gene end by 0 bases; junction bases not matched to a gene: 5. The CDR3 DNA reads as TGTGCCAGCAGCTGGGAAGCGGGAACGAACACCGGGGAGCTGTTTTTT. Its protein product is CASSWEAGTNTGELFF. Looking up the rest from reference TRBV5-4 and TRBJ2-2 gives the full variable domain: ETGVTQSPTHLIKTRGQQVTLRCSSQSGHNTVSWYQQALGQGPQFIFQYYREEENGRGNFPPRFSGLQFPNYSSELNVNALELDDSALYLCASSWEAGTNTGELFFGEGSRLTVL.

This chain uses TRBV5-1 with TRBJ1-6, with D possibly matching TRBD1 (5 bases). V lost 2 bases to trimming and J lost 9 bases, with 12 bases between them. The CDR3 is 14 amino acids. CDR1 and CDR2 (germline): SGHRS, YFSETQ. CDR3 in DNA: TGCGCCAGCAGCTTAGCGGGGCGGGGTTCACCCCTCCACTTT. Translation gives CASSLAGRGSPLHF.

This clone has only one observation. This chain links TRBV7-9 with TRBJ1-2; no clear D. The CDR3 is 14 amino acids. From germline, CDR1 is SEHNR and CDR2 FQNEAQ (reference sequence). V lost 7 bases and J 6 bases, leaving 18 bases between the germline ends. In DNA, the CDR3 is TGTGCCAGCACCGGAAACGGAGGGTGGGATGGCTACACCTTC. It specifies CASTGNGGWDGYTF.

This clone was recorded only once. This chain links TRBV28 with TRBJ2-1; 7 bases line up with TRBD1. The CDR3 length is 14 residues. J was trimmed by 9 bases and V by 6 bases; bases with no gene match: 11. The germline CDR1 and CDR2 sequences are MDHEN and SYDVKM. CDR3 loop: CASRRGGAEFEQFF. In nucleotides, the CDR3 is TGTGCCAGCAGGAGAGGGGGCGCAGAGTTTGAGCAGTTCTTC.

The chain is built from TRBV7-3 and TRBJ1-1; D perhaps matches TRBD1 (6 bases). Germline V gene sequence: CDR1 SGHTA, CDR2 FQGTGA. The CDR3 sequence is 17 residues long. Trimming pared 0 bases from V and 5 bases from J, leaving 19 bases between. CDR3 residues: CASSLTGGRGSGTEAFF. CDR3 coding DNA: TGTGCCAGCAGCTTAACCGGTGGCAGGGGTTCGGGGACTGAAGCTTTCTTT.

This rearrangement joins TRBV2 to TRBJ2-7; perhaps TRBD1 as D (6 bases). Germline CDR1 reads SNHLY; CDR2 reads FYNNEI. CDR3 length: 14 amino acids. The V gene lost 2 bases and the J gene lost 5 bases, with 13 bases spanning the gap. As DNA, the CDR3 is TGTGCCAGCAGTGAACAGGGGAGAGTCAACGAGCAGTACTTC. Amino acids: CASSEQGRVNEQYF.

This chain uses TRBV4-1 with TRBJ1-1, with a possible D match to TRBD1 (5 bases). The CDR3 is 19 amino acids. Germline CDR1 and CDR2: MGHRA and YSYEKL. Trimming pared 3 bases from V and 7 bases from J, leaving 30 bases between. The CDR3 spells CASSQLVLRGGEGRDEAFF. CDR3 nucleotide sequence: TGCGCCAGCAGCCAGCTTGTCTTACGAGGCGGGGAGGGACGGGATGAAGCTTTCTTT.

The CDR3 DNA sequence: TGTGCCAGCAGCCAATTAGAGGGAGATACGCAGTATTTT. Its protein is CASSQLEGDTQYF. The V call is TRBV5-4, the J call TRBJ2-3; the D gene is possibly TRBD2 (5 bases). The CDR3 sequence is 13 residues long. V gave up 4 bases and J gave up 5 bases, with 11 bases separating them. Per germline, CDR1 SGHNT and CDR2 YYREEE (reference sequence).

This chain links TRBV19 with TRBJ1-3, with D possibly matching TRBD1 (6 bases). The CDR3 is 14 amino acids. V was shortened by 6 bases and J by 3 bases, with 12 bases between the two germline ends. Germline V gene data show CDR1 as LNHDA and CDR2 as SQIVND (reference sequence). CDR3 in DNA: TGTGCCAGTAGGCCCAGGGGAAGTGGAAACACCATATATTTT. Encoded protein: CASRPRGSGNTIYF.

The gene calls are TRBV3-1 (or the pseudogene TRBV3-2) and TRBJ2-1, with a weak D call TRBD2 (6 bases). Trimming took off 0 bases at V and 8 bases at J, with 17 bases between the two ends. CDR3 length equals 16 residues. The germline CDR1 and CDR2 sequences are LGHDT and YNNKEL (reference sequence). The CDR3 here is CASSQEVPGWGDEQFF. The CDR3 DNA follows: TGTGCCAGCAGCCAAGAAGTCCCTGGCTGGGGGGATGAGCAGTTCTTC.

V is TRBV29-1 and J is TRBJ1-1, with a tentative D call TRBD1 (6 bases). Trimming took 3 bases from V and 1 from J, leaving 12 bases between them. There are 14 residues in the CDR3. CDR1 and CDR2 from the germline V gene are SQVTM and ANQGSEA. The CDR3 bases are TGCAGCGTTGATTACGGGGGGCGGAACACTGAAGCTTTCTTT. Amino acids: CSVDYGGRNTEAFF.

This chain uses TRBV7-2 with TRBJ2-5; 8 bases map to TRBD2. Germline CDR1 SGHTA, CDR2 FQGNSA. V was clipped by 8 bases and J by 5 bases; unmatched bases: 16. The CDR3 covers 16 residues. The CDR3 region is CASLQGYGRASETQYF. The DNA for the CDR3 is TGTGCCAGCCTCCAGGGGTACGGGAGGGCCTCCGAGACCCAGTACTTC. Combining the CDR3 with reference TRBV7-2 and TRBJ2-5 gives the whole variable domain GAGVSQSPSNKVTEKGKDVELRCDPISGHTALYWYRQSLGQGLEFLIYFQGNSAPDKSGLPSDRFSAERTGGSVSTLTIQRTQQEDSAVYLCASLQGYGRASETQYFGPGTRLLVL.

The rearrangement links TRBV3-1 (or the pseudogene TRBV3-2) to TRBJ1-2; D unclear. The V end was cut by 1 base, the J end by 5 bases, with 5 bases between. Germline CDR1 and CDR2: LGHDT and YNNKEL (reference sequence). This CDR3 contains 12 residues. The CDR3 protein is CASSQGAYGYTF. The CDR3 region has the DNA TGTGCCAGCAGCCAAGGGGCTTATGGCTACACCTTC.

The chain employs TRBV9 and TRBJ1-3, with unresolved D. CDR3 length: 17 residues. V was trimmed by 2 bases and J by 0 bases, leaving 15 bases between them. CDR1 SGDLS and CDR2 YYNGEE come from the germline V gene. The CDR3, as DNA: TGTGCCAGCAGCGTTCAGGCTCAGGCAGACTCTGGAAACACCATATATTTT. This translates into CASSVQAQADSGNTIYF.

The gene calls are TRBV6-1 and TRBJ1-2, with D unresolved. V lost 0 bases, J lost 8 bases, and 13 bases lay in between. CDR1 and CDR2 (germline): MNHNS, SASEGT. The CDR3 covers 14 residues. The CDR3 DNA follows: TGTGCCAGCAGTGAAGCGACGGGAAGGTCAGGCTACACCTTC. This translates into CASSEATGRSGYTF.

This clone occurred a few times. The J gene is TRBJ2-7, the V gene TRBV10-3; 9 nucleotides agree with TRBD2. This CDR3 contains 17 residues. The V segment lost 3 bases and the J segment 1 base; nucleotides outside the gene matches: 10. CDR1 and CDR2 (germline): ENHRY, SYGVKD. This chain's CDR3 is CAISEGLGLAGSYEQYF. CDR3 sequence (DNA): TGTGCCATCAGTGAAGGTCTCGGGCTAGCGGGGTCCTACGAGCAGTACTTC.

The CDR3 loop reads CASSLLGNTEAFF. CDR3 sequence (DNA): TGTGCCAGCAGCTTGCTAGGGAACACTGAAGCTTTCTTT. The chain employs TRBV5-6 and TRBJ1-1, with D unresolved. This CDR3 has 13 residues. Germline CDR1 SGHDT, CDR2 YYEEEE. Deletions cut 1 base from V and 1 base from J, with 5 bases between.